Shown below are 22 T cell receptor beta chains from a single sample sequenced in a study of blood T cell repertoires in COVID-19. Data came from immunoSEQ multiplex PCR; TCRdb stores just in-frame clones and leaves some out. The sample lists some 200,000 clones, approximately 90% occurring once. The specimen sequenced was PBMCs or T cells enriched from blood (not recorded which). These receptors originate from a woman aged 25 to 39 who had recovered from COVID-19.

This chain uses TRBV7-2 with TRBJ2-1, with D tentatively TRBD2 (6 bases). The CDR3 sequence is 16 residues long. Between the trimmed V and J ends, which lost 4 bases and 0 bases, there was a span of 13 bases. Germline V gene lookup returns CDR1 SGHTA and CDR2 FQGNSA. Here the CDR3 DNA reads TGTGCCAGCAGCTCCAGGGACGGGAGCTCCTACAATGAGCAGTTCTTC. It encodes CASSSRDGSSYNEQFF.

The chain employs TRBV6-2 or TRBV6-3 and TRBJ2-7; D remains ambiguous. This CDR3 is 13 amino acids long. Trimming removed 3 bases from V and 1 base from J, with 7 bases in between. The germline V gene has CDR1 MNHEY and CDR2 SVGEGT. As DNA, the CDR3 is TGTGCCAGCAGTTATTCCAGGTCCTACGAGCAGTACTTC. Translated, it gives CASSYSRSYEQYF.

This rearrangement joins TRBV2 to TRBJ1-1; TRBD1 is a possible D gene (5 bases). V was cut by 6 bases and J by 1 base, with 15 bases left in between. CDR3 length: 15 residues. In germline, CDR1 is SNHLY, CDR2 FYNNEI. The CDR3 DNA is TGTGCCAGCAGCGCGGGGCAACGAAAGAACACTGAAGCTTTCTTT. Translating gives CASSAGQRKNTEAFF.

V usage is TRBV28 and J usage is TRBJ1-2; 9 bases agree with TRBD1. V dropped 4 bases and J dropped 4; count of bases not matched to a gene: 7. The germline V gene encodes CDR1 MDHEN and CDR2 SYDVKM. The CDR3 spans 15 residues. CDR3 bases: TGTGCCAGCAGTTCCCCGGGACAGGGTACCTATGGCTACACCTTC. Translating it yields CASSSPGQGTYGYTF.

This clone was seen only once. The V gene is TRBV7-2, the J gene TRBJ1-1, with TRBD1 as a possible D gene (5 bases). The CDR3 has 15 residues. Germline CDR1 and CDR2: SGHTA and FQGNSA. The V end lost 4 bases, the J end lost 3 bases, and 15 bases lay between the germline ends. CDR3 loop: CASSWRGGMYTEAFF. The CDR3 DNA is TGTGCCAGCAGCTGGAGGGGAGGGATGTACACTGAAGCTTTCTTT.

The CDR3: CASSLGHLRGAPGELFF. The CDR3 DNA sequence: TGTGCCAGCAGCTTAGGCCACCTGCGGGGGGCCCCCGGGGAGCTGTTTTTT. The chain joins TRBV11-2 to TRBJ2-2; 8 nucleotides align to TRBD2. Unmatched junction bases numbered 10, after V lost 1 base and J lost 6 bases. From germline, CDR1 is SGHAT and CDR2 FQNNGV. CDR3 length: 17 amino acids.

V usage is TRBV18 and J usage is TRBJ1-1; D is possibly TRBD1 (5 bases). The V end lost 3 bases, the J end lost 2 bases, and 13 bases lay between the germline ends. The germline gives CDR1 KGHSH, CDR2 LQKENI. This CDR3 has 15 residues. For the CDR3, the DNA is TGTGCCAGCTCACCCCAGACAGAGACTAACACTGAAGCTTTCTTT. Encoded protein: CASSPQTETNTEAFF.

J is TRBJ2-3 and V is TRBV9; D may be TRBD1 (6 bases). CDR3 size: 16 residues. Germline V gene data show CDR1 as SGDLS and CDR2 as YYNGEE. Trimming took off 3 bases at V and 0 bases at J, with 14 bases between the two ends. This CDR3 is CASSEGVAESTDTQYF. CDR3 nucleotides: TGTGCCAGCAGCGAGGGGGTAGCAGAGAGCACAGATACGCAGTATTTT.

V and J are TRBV27 and TRBJ1-5; the match to TRBD1 covers 9 bases. V trimming: 1 base; J trimming: 3 bases; junction bases outside the gene matches: 4. This CDR3 comprises 16 residues. Germline loops: CDR1 MNHEY, CDR2 SMNVEV (reference sequence). The CDR3 bases are TGTGCCAGCAGTTTATGGGACAGGGAATCCAATCAGCCCCAGCATTTT. It yields the protein CASSLWDRESNQPQHF.

V gene TRBV28 combines with J gene TRBJ1-1; 7 bases match TRBD1. The CDR3 is 16 amino acids. The germline CDR1 and CDR2 sequences are MDHEN and SYDVKM. V trimming: 0 bases; J trimming: 0 bases; junction bases outside the gene matches: 4. CDR3 protein: CASSLWTGNMNTEAFF. CDR3 nucleotides: TGTGCCAGCAGTTTATGGACAGGGAACATGAACACTGAAGCTTTCTTT.

The V gene is TRBV7-3, the J gene TRBJ1-3; weak D call: TRBD1 (6 bases). Germline V CDR1 and CDR2: SGHTA, FQGTGA. Trimming stripped 5 bases from V and 9 bases from J, with 14 bases between. The CDR3 runs 13 residues. The CDR3 is CASSRNRDGTIYF. The CDR3 DNA reads TGTGCCAGCAGCAGAAACAGGGATGGCACCATATATTTT. Together with reference TRBV7-3 and TRBJ1-3, the CDR3 gives the full variable domain: GAGVSQTPSNKVTEKGKYVELRCDPISGHTALYWYRQSLGQGPEFLIYFQGTGAADDSGLPNDRFFAVRPEGSVSTLKIQRTERGDSAVYLCASSRNRDGTIYFGEGSWLTVV.

CDR3 amino acids: CASSLLAGGSDTQYF. The DNA for the CDR3 is TGTGCCAGCAGCCTCCTAGCGGGAGGGTCAGATACGCAGTATTTT. V gene TRBV7-3 combines with J gene TRBJ2-3; 12 bases agree with TRBD2. CDR3 length: 15 amino acids. The V gene end was trimmed by 5 bases and the J gene end by 4 bases; junction bases not matched to a gene: 4. CDR1 is SGHTA, CDR2 FQGTGA, per germline.

The chain employs TRBV7-3 and TRBJ2-3; D is unresolved. The ends were cut back, 4 bases at V and 5 bases at J, with 10 bases in the middle. The germline V gene encodes CDR1 SGHTA and CDR2 FQGTGA. The CDR3 length is 13 residues. The CDR3 DNA is TGTGCCAGCAGCTCCGGGTGGCAAGATACGCAGTATTTT. This translates into CASSSGWQDTQYF.

The rearrangement joins TRBV14 to TRBJ1-3; the D gene is possibly TRBD1 (5 bases). Germline V gene sequence: CDR1 SGHDN, CDR2 FVKESK. The length of the CDR3 is 16 residues. Between the trimmed V and J ends, which lost 0 bases and 4 bases, there was a span of 13 bases. The CDR3 is CASSQDWGRVGNTIYF. The CDR3 DNA sequence: TGTGCCAGCAGCCAAGATTGGGGCCGGGTAGGAAACACCATATATTTT.

This chain connects TRBV7-9 to TRBJ1-1; TRBD1 agrees at 7 bases. Trimming took 8 bases from V and 0 from J; bases not matched to a gene: 0. This CDR3 is 12 amino acids long. CDR1 and CDR2 from the germline V gene are SEHNR and FQNEAQ (reference sequence). The CDR3 coding sequence is TGTGCCAGCGGACAGGTGAACACTGAAGCTTTCTTT. This gives the protein CASGQVNTEAFF. The full variable domain, in which reference TRBV7-9 and TRBJ1-1 provide the parts outside the CDR3, is DTGVSQNPRHKITKRGQNVTFRCDPISEHNRLYWYRQTLGQGPEFLTYFQNEAQLEKSRLLSDRFSAERPKGSFSTLEIQRTEQGDSAMYLCASGQVNTEAFFGQGTRLTVV.

The chain employs TRBV7-8 and TRBJ2-7, with a tentative D call TRBD1 (6 bases). The CDR3 is made up of 14 amino acids. Looked up from germline, CDR1 is SGHVS and CDR2 is FQNEAQ. Between the trimmed V and J ends, which lost 6 bases and 0 bases, there was a span of 12 bases. CDR3 region: CASRSQGTSYEQYF. The DNA of the CDR3 is TGTGCCAGCAGAAGTCAGGGGACCTCCTACGAGCAGTACTTC.

This rearrangement joins TRBV27 to TRBJ2-7; 7 bases line up with TRBD2. Germline CDR1 and CDR2: MNHEY and SMNVEV (reference sequence). CDR3 length: 15 residues. V lost 6 bases to trimming and J lost 0 bases; unmatched junction nucleotides: 8. As DNA, the CDR3 is TGTGCCAGCAGGCCCCTCTCGGGAGGCTCCTACGAGCAGTACTTC. This translates into CASRPLSGGSYEQYF.

The chain couples TRBV5-1 to TRBJ1-1; D might be TRBD1 (5 bases). CDR1 is SGHRS, CDR2 YFSETQ, per germline. This CDR3 comprises 15 residues. V lost 1 base to trimming and J lost 1 base, with 11 bases between them. The CDR3 loop is CASSLLGRTNTEAFF. CDR3 bases: TGCGCCAGCAGCTTGTTGGGGCGGACGAACACTGAAGCTTTCTTT. The full variable domain, rest sourced from reference TRBV5-1 and TRBJ1-1, is KAGVTQTPRYLIKTRGQQVTLSCSPISGHRSVSWYQQTPGQGLQFLFEYFSETQRNKGNFPGRFSGRQFSNSRSEMNVSTLELGDSALYLCASSLLGRTNTEAFFGQGTRLTVV.

The chain employs TRBV12-5 and TRBJ2-3, with D possibly matching TRBD1 (8 bases). The CDR3 loop spans 18 amino acids. Germline lookup yields CDR1 LGHNT and CDR2 FRNRAP. Trimming left V 0 bases short and J 6 bases short, with 22 bases between. CDR3 loop: CASGLVLRSQGGRDTQYF. In DNA, the CDR3 is TGTGCTAGTGGTTTGGTTTTGAGGTCACAGGGGGGGCGGGATACGCAGTATTTT.

With regard to this clone: Other DNA sequences from this sample encode an identical CDR3 as well. For the CDR3, the DNA is TGTGCCAGCAGCCTCAGCGGCAGCTCCTACGAGCAGTACTTC. Residues: CASSLSGSSYEQYF. The V call is TRBV27, the J call TRBJ2-7; D might be TRBD2 (5 bases). There are 14 residues in the CDR3. Trimming took off 6 bases at V and 0 bases at J, with 12 bases between the two ends. CDR1 MNHEY and CDR2 SMNVEV come from the germline V gene (reference sequence).

The V and J genes are TRBV2 and TRBJ2-7, with D maybe TRBD1 (6 bases). V lost 6 bases and J 6 bases, leaving 15 bases between the germline ends. This CDR3 spans 13 amino acids. Germline values: CDR1 SNHLY, CDR2 FYNNEI. CDR3 residues: CASSTGSLSEQYF. The CDR3 DNA sequence: TGTGCCAGCAGCACAGGGAGTTTGAGCGAGCAGTACTTC.

The V call is TRBV24-1, the J call TRBJ1-2; TRBD1 might be the D (5 bases). V dropped 7 bases and J dropped 2 bases, with 10 bases sitting between them. The CDR3 totals 13 residues. Germline V gives CDR1 KGHDR, CDR2 SFDVKD. The CDR3, as DNA: TGTGCCACCAGGGACACGGCAAACTATGGCTACACCTTC. Protein sequence: CATRDTANYGYTF.